This record looks at one T cell receptor beta chain sequence and its context. The source of the sample is a study of OX40 agonist ivuxolimab in advanced cancers. The CDR3 is made up of 15 amino acids. The V gene lost 2 bases and the J gene lost 6 bases, with 11 bases spanning the gap. Germline assignment: CDR1 SGHAT and CDR2 FQDESV (reference sequence). Sequencing was performed with immunoSEQ multiplex PCR; in TCRdb, only in-frame clones are kept and a portion is missing. The profile shows 60,000 to 75,000 clones, about 83% of them singletons. The V gene is TRBV11-1, the J gene TRBJ1-6; unclear D gene. The sample here was CD4+ or CD8+ T cells sorted from blood, taken in a trial of the OX40 agonist ivuxolimab. The clonotype was recovered from an adult with an advanced solid tumor such as melanoma, head and neck, liver or kidney cancer. The CDR3 spells CASSLLRGSNSPLHF. The CDR3 nucleotides are TGTGCCAGCAGCTTACTCCGGGGTAGTAATTCACCCCTCCACTTT.